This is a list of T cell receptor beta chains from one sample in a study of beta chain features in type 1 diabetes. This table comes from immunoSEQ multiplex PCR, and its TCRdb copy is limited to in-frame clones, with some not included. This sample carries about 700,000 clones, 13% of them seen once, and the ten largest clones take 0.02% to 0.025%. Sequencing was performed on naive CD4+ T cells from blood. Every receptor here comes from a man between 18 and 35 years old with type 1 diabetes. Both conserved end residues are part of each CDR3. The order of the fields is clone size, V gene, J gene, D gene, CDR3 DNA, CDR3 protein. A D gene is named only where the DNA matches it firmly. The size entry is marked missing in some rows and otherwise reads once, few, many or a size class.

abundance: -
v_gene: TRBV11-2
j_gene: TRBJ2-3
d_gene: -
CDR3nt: TGTGCCAGCAGCTTCCGAGGAGATACGCAGTATTTT
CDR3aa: CASSFRGDTQYF

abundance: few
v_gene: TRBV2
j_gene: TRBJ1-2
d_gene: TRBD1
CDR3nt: TGTGCCAGCAGTCCGGGACAGAGCTATGGCTACACCTTC
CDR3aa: CASSPGQSYGYTF

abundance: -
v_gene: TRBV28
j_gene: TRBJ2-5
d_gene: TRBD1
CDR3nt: TGTGCCAGCAGTTTGCCGGGACAGGGATTTAGCCAAGAGACCCAGTACTTC
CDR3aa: CASSLPGQGFSQETQYF

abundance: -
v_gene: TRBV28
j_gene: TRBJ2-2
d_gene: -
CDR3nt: TGTGCCAGCAGGGGCAGGGGTTCGAACACCGGGGAGCTGTTTTTT
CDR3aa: CASRGRGSNTGELFF

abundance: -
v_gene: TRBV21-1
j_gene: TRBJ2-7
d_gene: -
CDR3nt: TGTGCCAGCAGCAAAGTTCCTAGCGGAATCCACGAGCAGTACTTC
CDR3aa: CASSKVPSGIHEQYF

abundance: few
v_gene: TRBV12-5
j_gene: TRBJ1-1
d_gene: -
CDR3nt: TGTGCTAGTGCCCTGGAGGGGCTGAGCACTGAAGCTTTCTTT
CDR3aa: CASALEGLSTEAFF

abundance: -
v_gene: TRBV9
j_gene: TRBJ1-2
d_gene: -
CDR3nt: TGTGCCAGCAGCGTAAGTGGACCCCCATCGGGCTATGGCTACACCTTC
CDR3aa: CASSVSGPPSGYGYTF

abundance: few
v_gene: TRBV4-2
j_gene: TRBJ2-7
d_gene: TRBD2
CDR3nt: TGTGCCAGCAGCCAAGAGACTAGCGGGGGAGGGTACGAGCAGTACTTC
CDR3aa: CASSQETSGGGYEQYF

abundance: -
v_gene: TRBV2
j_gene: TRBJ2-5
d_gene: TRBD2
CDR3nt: TGTGCCAGCATGGTAACTAGGGAGGGCAAAACCCAGTACTTC
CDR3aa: CASMVTREGKTQYF

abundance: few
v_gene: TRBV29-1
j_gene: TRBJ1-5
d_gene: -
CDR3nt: TGCAGCGTTCGAGGAGGGATTGACGGCAATCAGCCCCAGCATTTT
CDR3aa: CSVRGGIDGNQPQHF

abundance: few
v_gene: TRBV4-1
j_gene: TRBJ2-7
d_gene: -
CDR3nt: TGCGCCAGCAGCCAAGGAGTCACACAATGGGAGCAGTACTTC
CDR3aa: CASSQGVTQWEQYF

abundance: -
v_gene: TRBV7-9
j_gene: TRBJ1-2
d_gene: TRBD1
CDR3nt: TGTGCCAGCAGCTTAGCCCCGGACAGGGTCAGCAATGGCTACACCTTC
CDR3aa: CASSLAPDRVSNGYTF

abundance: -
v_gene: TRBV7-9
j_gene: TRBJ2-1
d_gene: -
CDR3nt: TGTGCCAGCAGCTTAGTTGGGCAAGTGGGCGAGCAGTTCTTC
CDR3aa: CASSLVGQVGEQFF

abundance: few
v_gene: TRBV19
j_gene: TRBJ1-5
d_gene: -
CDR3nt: TGTGCCAGTAGTATAGGTGGGAGCAATCAGCCCCAGCATTTT
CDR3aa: CASSIGGSNQPQHF

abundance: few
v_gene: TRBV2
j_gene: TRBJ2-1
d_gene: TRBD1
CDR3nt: TGTGCCAGCAGTGGAGGGACAGGGCAGTACAATGAGCAGTTCTTC
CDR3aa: CASSGGTGQYNEQFF

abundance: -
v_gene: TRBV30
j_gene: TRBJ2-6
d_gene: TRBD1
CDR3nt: TGTGCCTGGGAAGAATCCGGGACAGGGGGCTTTGGGGCCAACGTCCTGACTTTC
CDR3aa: CAWEESGTGGFGANVLTF

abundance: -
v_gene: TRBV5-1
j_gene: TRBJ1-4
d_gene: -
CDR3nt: TGCGCCAGCAGCAGCCTTTCGGAGCGAAGTGGTAATGAAAAACTGTTTTTT
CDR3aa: CASSSLSERSGNEKLFF

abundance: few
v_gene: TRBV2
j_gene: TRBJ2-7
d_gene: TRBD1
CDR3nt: TGTGCCAGCACATTACAGGGGGCCATTTACGAGCAGTACTTC
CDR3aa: CASTLQGAIYEQYF

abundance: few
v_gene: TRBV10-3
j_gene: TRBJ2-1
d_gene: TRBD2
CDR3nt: TGTGCCATCAGTGACCCTAGCGGGGGGGCGAATGAGCAGTTCTTC
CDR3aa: CAISDPSGGANEQFF

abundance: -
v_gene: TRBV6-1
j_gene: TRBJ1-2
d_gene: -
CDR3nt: TGTGCCAGCAGGGTGACAGACGTAAACTATGGCTACACCTTC
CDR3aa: CASRVTDVNYGYTF

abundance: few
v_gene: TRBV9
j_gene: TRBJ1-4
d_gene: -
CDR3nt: TGTGCCAGCAGCCCCCAGGTTGGAACTAATGAAAAACTGTTTTTT
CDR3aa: CASSPQVGTNEKLFF

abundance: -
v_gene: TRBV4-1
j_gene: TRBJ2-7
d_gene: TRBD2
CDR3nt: TGCGCCAGCAGCCAAGCCGCTAGCGGCTACGAGCAGTACTTC
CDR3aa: CASSQAASGYEQYF

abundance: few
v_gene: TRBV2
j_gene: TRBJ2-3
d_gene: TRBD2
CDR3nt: TGTGCCAGCAGTCCGCTAGCGGGAGGCACAGATACGCAGTATTTT
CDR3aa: CASSPLAGGTDTQYF

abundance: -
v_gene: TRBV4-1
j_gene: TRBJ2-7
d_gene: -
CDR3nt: TGCGCCAGCAGCCAAGGGGACCGCTCGGGGGACGGGGAGCAGTACTTC
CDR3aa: CASSQGDRSGDGEQYF

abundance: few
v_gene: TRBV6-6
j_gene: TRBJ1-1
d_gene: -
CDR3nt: TGTGCCAGCAGTCCCCCTGTCGGGAGACAAAACACTGAAGCTTTCTTT
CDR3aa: CASSPPVGRQNTEAFF

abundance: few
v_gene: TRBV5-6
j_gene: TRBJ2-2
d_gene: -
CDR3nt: TGTGCCAGCAGCCCCCCCTCGGGGATGAACACCGGGGAGCTGTTTTTT
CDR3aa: CASSPPSGMNTGELFF

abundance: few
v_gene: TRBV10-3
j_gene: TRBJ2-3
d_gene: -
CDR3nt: TGTGCCATGAGGGGCACAGATACGCAGTATTTT
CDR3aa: CAMRGTDTQYF

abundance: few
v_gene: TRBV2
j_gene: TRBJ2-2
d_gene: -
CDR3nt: TGTGCCAGCAGTGATCCAGGTTCGAACACCGGGGAGCTGTTTTTT
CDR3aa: CASSDPGSNTGELFF

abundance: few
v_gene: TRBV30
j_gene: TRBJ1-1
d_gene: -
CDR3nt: TGTGCCTGGGAACCGGGACACTACACTGAAGCTTTCTTT
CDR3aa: CAWEPGHYTEAFF

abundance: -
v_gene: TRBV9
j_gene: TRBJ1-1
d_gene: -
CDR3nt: TGTGCCAGCAGCGTAGGCCAGACTGAAGCTTTCTTT
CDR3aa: CASSVGQTEAFF

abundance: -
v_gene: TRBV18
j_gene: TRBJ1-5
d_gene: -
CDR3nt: TGTGCCAGCTCCCTGGGGCCGACCAATCAGCCCCAGCATTTT
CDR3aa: CASSLGPTNQPQHF

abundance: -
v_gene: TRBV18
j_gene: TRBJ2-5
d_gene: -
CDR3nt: TGTGCCAGCTCGGACCAAGAGACCCAGTACTTC
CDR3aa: CASSDQETQYF

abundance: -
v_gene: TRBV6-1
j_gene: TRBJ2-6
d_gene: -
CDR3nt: TGTGCCACCAAATGGACAGCTCCTGGGGCCAACGTCCTGACTTTC
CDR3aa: CATKWTAPGANVLTF

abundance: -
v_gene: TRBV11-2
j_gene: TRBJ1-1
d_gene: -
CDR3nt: TGTGCCAGCAGCTTAGAGAGGGGGAGCCTTGAAGCTTTCTTT
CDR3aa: CASSLERGSLEAFF